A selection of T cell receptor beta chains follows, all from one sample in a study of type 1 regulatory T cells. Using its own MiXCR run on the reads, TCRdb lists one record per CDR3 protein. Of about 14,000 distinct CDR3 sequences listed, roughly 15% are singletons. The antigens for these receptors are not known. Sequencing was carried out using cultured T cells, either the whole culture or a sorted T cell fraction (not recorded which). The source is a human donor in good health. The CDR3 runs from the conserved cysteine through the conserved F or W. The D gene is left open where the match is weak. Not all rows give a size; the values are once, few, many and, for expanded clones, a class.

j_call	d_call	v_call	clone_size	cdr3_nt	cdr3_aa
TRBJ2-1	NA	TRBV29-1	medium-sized	TGCAGCGCCGCCCCCCTAGCGTCCTACAATGAGCAGTTCTTC	CSAAPLASYNEQFF
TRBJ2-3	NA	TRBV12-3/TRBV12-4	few	TGTGCCAGCAGTTCGAACAGGGACCCCACAGATACGCAGTATTTT	CASSSNRDPTDTQYF
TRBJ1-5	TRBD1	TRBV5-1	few	TGCGCCAGCAGCCCGGACGGGACAGGGGGCAGGGAGCCCCAGCATTTT	CASSPDGTGGREPQHF
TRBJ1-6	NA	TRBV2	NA	TGTGCCAGCAGTTTGGACGGGGTTAATTCACCCCTCCACTTT	CASSLDGVNSPLHF
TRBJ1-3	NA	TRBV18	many	TGTGCCAGCTCCCTTGGGCCCGCCGCCTCTGGAAACACCATATATTTT	CASSLGPAASGNTIYF
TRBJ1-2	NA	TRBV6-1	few	TGTGCCAGCAGCCTCGGCAGGCTCTATGGCTACACCTTC	CASSLGRLYGYTF
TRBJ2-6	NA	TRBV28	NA	TGTGCCAGCAGTTTTTCAGTCTCTGGGGCCAACGTCCTGACTTTC	CASSFSVSGANVLTF
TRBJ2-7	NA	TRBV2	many	TGTGCCAGCAGTGAAGTCAACGAGCAGTACTTC	CASSEVNEQYF
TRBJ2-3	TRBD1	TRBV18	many	TGTGCCAGCTCACCACCGGGACAGGGTCTCACAGATACGCAGTATTTT	CASSPPGQGLTDTQYF
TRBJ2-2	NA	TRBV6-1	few	TGTGCCAGCAGTGATAACCATCGTGGAACCGGGGAGCTGTTTTTT	CASSDNHRGTGELFF
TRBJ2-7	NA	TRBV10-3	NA	TGTGCCATCAGTGAGAGGGCCGCCTATTCCTACGAGCAGTACTTC	CAISERAAYSYEQYF
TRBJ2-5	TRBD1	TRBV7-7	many	TGTGCTAGCAGCCCAGACAGGGGCCAAGAGACCCAGTACTTC	CASSPDRGQETQYF
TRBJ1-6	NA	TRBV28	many	TGTGCCAGCCATACCACCGGGACATATTCACCCCTCCACTTT	CASHTTGTYSPLHF
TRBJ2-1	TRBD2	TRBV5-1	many	TGCGCCAGCAGCTGGGGACTAGCGGGAGCCTACAATGAGCAGTTCTTC	CASSWGLAGAYNEQFF
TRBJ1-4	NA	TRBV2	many	TGTGCCAGCAGTGAATTGTCTTTACGGGCAACTAATGAAAAACTGTTTTTT	CASSELSLRATNEKLFF
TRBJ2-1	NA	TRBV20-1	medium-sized	TGCAGTGCTAGAGATCCGAGGGACGGCGATGAGCAGTTCTTC	CSARDPRDGDEQFF
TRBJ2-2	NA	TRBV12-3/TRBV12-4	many	TGTGCCAGCAGGGTGTATCCCGGGGAGCTGTTTTTT	CASRVYPGELFF
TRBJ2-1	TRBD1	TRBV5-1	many	TGCGCCAGCAGCTTCCCGCCGGGACAGGGGACCTCCAAGTCCTACAATGAGCAGTTCTTC	CASSFPPGQGTSKSYNEQFF
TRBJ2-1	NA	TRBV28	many	TGTGCCAGCAGTTTGCTCAGCGGCCTCGGCTCCTACAATGAGCAGTTCTTC	CASSLLSGLGSYNEQFF
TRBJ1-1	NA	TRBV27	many	TGTGCCAGCAGTTTGATAGGGGAGACTGAAGCTTTCTTT	CASSLIGETEAFF
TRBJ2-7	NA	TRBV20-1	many	TGCAGTGCACCGGCGACCACAGGTTTCGAGCAGTACTTC	CSAPATTGFEQYF
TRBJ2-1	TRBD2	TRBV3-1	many	TGTGCCAGCAGCCAGTTACTAGCGGGAGTGGGGGAGCAGTTCTTC	CASSQLLAGVGEQFF